The next 7 T cell receptor beta chains were all read from a single sample in a study of blood T cell repertoires in COVID-19. Libraries were prepared by immunoSEQ multiplex PCR; TCRdb keeps only in-frame clonotypes and omits some of them. This table has more than 100,000 clones, around 89% appearing once. The source material was peripheral blood. These receptors were taken from a woman aged 60 to 75 with acute or convalescent COVID-19.

The CDR3 is CASSLAGGRSFF. CDR3 nucleotides: TGTGCCAGCAGCTTGGCCGGGGGGAGGTCTTTCTTT. The J gene is TRBJ1-1, the V gene TRBV5-6; a weak D match, TRBD1 (5 bases). From germline, CDR1 is SGHDT and CDR2 YYEEEE. CDR3 length: 12 amino acids. The ends were cut back, 0 bases at V and 12 bases at J, with 12 bases in the middle.

The chain is built from TRBV9 and TRBJ2-7, with D possibly being TRBD2 (6 bases). The CDR3 covers 19 residues. Trimming took off 0 bases at V and 4 bases at J, with 26 bases between the two ends. Germline loops: CDR1 SGDLS, CDR2 YYNGEE. This CDR3 reads CASSVATRVADDLTYEQYV. As DNA, the CDR3 is TGTGCCAGCAGCGTAGCTACCAGGGTAGCGGACGACTTAACTTACGAGCAGTACGTC.

The V and J genes are TRBV21-1 and TRBJ2-3; the D segment call TRBD2 is taken from the table without a DNA check. TRBV21-1 is termed a pseudogene. The CDR3 sequence is 13 residues long. The CDR3 sequence: CAVRGGGIDTQYF. CDR3 sequence (DNA): TGTGCCGTCCGAGGGGGGGGTATAGATACGCAGTATTTT.

J is TRBJ2-7 and V is TRBV12-3 or TRBV12-4; 9 bases line up with TRBD1. This CDR3 spans 13 amino acids. V lost 4 bases and J lost 6; bases outside the gene matches: 4. CDR3 amino acids: CASSSTTGGEQYF. Here the CDR3 DNA reads TGTGCCAGCAGTTCCACGACAGGGGGCGAGCAGTACTTC.

The chain recombines TRBV5-1 with TRBJ2-1; 7 bases match TRBD2. The CDR3 extends over 15 amino acids. V shed 0 bases, J shed 7 bases, and the junction held 7 bases outside the gene matches. The germline V gene has CDR1 SGHRS and CDR2 YFSETQ. In DNA, the CDR3 is TGCGCCAGCAGCTTGGGGACGGGAGGAAGGAATGAGCAGTTCTTC. Protein: CASSLGTGGRNEQFF.

This chain connects TRBV6-5 to TRBJ2-1, with D perhaps TRBD1 (6 bases). The CDR3 has 13 amino acids. Germline V gene data show CDR1 as MNHEY and CDR2 as SVGAGI. The V and J ends lost 2 bases and 7 bases respectively, with 9 bases between them. CDR3 protein: CASSYPGTNEQFF. CDR3 bases: TGTGCCAGCAGTTACCCCGGGACAAATGAGCAGTTCTTC.

The chain carries TRBV6-5 and TRBJ1-1; D might be TRBD1 (5 bases). The germline V gene has CDR1 MNHEY and CDR2 SVGAGI. CDR3 length: 16 residues. The germline V and J ends were trimmed by 2 bases and 3 bases, with 16 bases remaining between them. The CDR3 nucleotides are TGTGCCAGCAGTTACACCCCGAGGGGAGGATACACTGAAGCTTTCTTT. This gives the protein CASSYTPRGGYTEAFF.